Below, 8 T cell receptor beta chains from the same sample are listed, as sequenced in a study of post-analysis software for immune sequencing data. Prepared TCR beta cDNA libraries contained unique molecular identifiers. In TCRdb, the PCR reads were re-called with MiXCR into one record per CDR3 protein. The data show around 770,000 distinct CDR3 sequences, 35% to 55% seen once. Broader study findings: In patients, about five TRBV segments were more frequent than in controls, with TRBV5-6, TRBV5-1 and TRBV20-1 among them.

Which antigens these TCRs recognize remains unknown. Sequencing input: blood. The source is a girl aged 10-17 years with multiple sclerosis.

In regard to this clonotype: This may be a read error: a much more frequent sequence differs by one nucleotide. V gene TRBV7-2 combines with J gene TRBJ2-4; D not certain. This CDR3 region has 18 residues. Germline V gene sequence: CDR1 SGHTA, CDR2 FQGNSA. CDR3 amino acids: CAGSPRSTAPLAKNIQYF. CDR3 coding DNA: TGTGCCGGCAGCCCGAGGAGCACAGCGCCTTTAGCCAAAAACATTCAGTACTTC.

This clonotype occurred a few times. J is TRBJ2-5 and V is TRBV9, with D perhaps TRBD2 (6 bases). Trimming took 0 bases from V and 5 from J, leaving 11 bases between them. Germline CDR1 and CDR2: SGDLS and YYNGEE. This CDR3 contains 14 residues. CDR3 coding DNA: TGTGCCAGCAGCGTAGCCCTAGCGACGGAGACCCAGTACTTC. Translated: CASSVALATETQYF. Supplemented by reference TRBV9 and TRBJ2-5, the full variable domain reads DSGVTQTPKHLITATGQRVTLRCSPRSGDLSVYWYQQSLDQGLQFLIQYYNGEERAKGNILERFSAQQFPDLHSELNLSSLELGDSALYFCASSVALATETQYFGPGTRLLVL.

The V and J genes are TRBV5-6 and TRBJ2-3, with a tentative D call TRBD1 (6 bases). The CDR3 totals 14 residues. Germline CDR1 and CDR2: SGHDT and YYEEEE. V was shortened by 4 bases and J by 1 base, with 10 bases between the two germline ends. For the CDR3, the DNA is TGTGCCAGCAGCCAATCAGGGGGCACAGATACGCAGTATTTT. Encoded protein: CASSQSGGTDTQYF.

The table lists this clonotype with a few counts. The chain carries TRBV12-3 or TRBV12-4 and TRBJ1-1; perhaps TRBD1 as D (6 bases). The CDR3 consists of 15 residues. Trimming cost V 3 bases and J 11 bases, with 22 bases left between them. For the CDR3, the DNA is TGTGCCAGCAGTTTGCCCCAGGGGAGGGCTTTAGCGGCTTTCTTT. Amino acid sequence: CASSLPQGRALAAFF.

V usage is TRBV27 and J usage is TRBJ1-2; 8 bases line up with TRBD1. This CDR3 comprises 14 residues. Germline assignment: CDR1 MNHEY and CDR2 SMNVEV (reference sequence). V was pared by 6 bases and J by 4 bases, with 7 bases of the junction left unmatched. CDR3 sequence (DNA): TGTGCCAGCAGAACAGGGGGATCGCTCTATGGCTACACCTTC. Amino acid sequence: CASRTGGSLYGYTF.

The V gene is TRBV5-1, the J gene TRBJ1-1; no firm D call. In germline, CDR1 is SGHRS, CDR2 YFSETQ. CDR3 length equals 16 residues. V gave up 0 bases and J gave up 1 base, with 13 bases separating them. CDR3 amino acids: CASSLVSGRANTEAFF. CDR3 bases: TGCGCCAGCAGCTTGGTATCCGGGCGGGCGAACACTGAAGCTTTCTTT.

The CDR3 region is CASSLIGGWQETQYF. The CDR3, as DNA: TGTGCCAGCAGCTTAATTGGGGGATGGCAAGAGACCCAGTACTTC. J is TRBJ2-5 and V is TRBV11-3; D may correspond to TRBD1 or TRBD2 (5 bases each). The length of the CDR3 is 15 residues. The ends were cut back, 2 bases at V and 2 bases at J, with 12 bases in the middle. Per germline, CDR1 SGHNT and CDR2 YENEEA. Combining the CDR3 with reference TRBV11-3 and TRBJ2-5 gives the whole variable domain EAGVVQSPRYKIIEKKQPVAFWCNPISGHNTLYWYLQNLGQGPELLIRYENEEAVDDSQLPKDRFSAERLKGVDSTLKIQPAELGDSAVYLCASSLIGGWQETQYFGPGTRLLVL.

V and J are TRBV27 and TRBJ2-3; no firm D call. V shed 7 bases and J shed 3 bases, with 14 bases lying between them. The germline V gene encodes CDR1 MNHEY and CDR2 SMNVEV (reference sequence). This CDR3 region has 14 residues. The CDR3 DNA sequence: TGTGCCAGCAACTCCTGGACGGAAACAGATACGCAGTATTTT. Amino acid sequence: CASNSWTETDTQYF.